The next 17 T cell receptor beta chains were all read from a single sample in a study of T cell responses to AZD1222 COVID-19 vaccine. Here immunoSEQ multiplex PCR was the method, and the copy in TCRdb shows in-frame clones only, minus some. The sample holds roughly 80,000 clones; about nine tenths are singletons and the top ten take approximately 3.2%. The source material was peripheral blood, sampled 28 days after the second AZD1222 dose. The receptors here all came from an adult who received the AZD1222 COVID-19 vaccine.

This rearrangement joins TRBV11-2 to TRBJ1-3, with D hard to call. Trimming left V 1 base short and J 2 bases short, with 9 bases between. This CDR3 is 15 amino acids long. The V gene's germline CDR1 is SGHAT and CDR2 FQNNGV. CDR3 DNA: TGTGCCAGCAGCTTAGTCGGGGAGCCTGGAAACACCATATATTTT. This codes for CASSLVGEPGNTIYF.

The genes are TRBV6-5 and TRBJ1-5; D gene unclear. The CDR3 covers 15 residues. Germline CDR1 and CDR2: MNHEY and SVGAGI. V was trimmed by 6 bases and J by 4 bases, leaving 16 bases between them. Written as DNA, the CDR3 is TGTGCCAGCAGGAGGGTGTGGTCCCCTAATCAGCCCCAGCATTTT. It is translated as CASRRVWSPNQPQHF.

V gene TRBV5-5 combines with J gene TRBJ2-7; TRBD1 agrees at 10 bases. This CDR3 is 16 amino acids long. The germline CDR1 and CDR2 sequences are SGHKS and YYEKEE (reference sequence). Trimming cost V 0 bases and J 4 bases; bases outside gene matches: 7. The CDR3 spells CASSLETGQGFYEQYF. Here the CDR3 DNA reads TGTGCCAGCAGCTTGGAAACGGGACAGGGGTTTTACGAGCAGTACTTC.

The J gene is TRBJ1-6, the V gene TRBV5-1; D call uncertain. Germline V lookup: CDR1 SGHRS, CDR2 YFSETQ. The CDR3 loop spans 13 amino acids. V shed 5 bases and J shed 2 bases, with 5 bases lying between them. DNA of the CDR3: TGCGCCAGCAGGGACGCCTATAATTCACCCCTCCACTTT. Translating it yields CASRDAYNSPLHF. Complete variable domain (other parts from reference TRBV5-1 and TRBJ1-6): KAGVTQTPRYLIKTRGQQVTLSCSPISGHRSVSWYQQTPGQGLQFLFEYFSETQRNKGNFPGRFSGRQFSNSRSEMNVSTLELGDSALYLCASRDAYNSPLHFGNGTRLTVT.

The V gene is TRBV7-3, the J gene TRBJ2-4; TRBD2 is a possible D gene (6 bases). The CDR3 is 14 residues long. The germline V and J ends were trimmed by 1 base and 5 bases, with 9 bases remaining between them. CDR1 and CDR2 from the germline V gene are SGHTA and FQGTGA. CDR3 DNA sequence: TGTGCCAGCAGCTTAAGACTAGGACAAAACATTCAGTACTTC. Its protein product is CASSLRLGQNIQYF.

This clone was seen only once. V and J are TRBV24-1 and TRBJ2-3; 12 bases fit TRBD2. This CDR3 has 18 amino acids. J lost 0 bases, V lost 4 bases, and 7 bases had no gene match. Germline V gives CDR1 KGHDR, CDR2 SFDVKD. This CDR3 is CATSDPPGTSGSTDTQYF. DNA for the CDR3: TGTGCCACCAGTGACCCCCCTGGGACTAGCGGGAGCACAGATACGCAGTATTTT.

The V gene is TRBV7-9, the J gene TRBJ1-1, with D perhaps matching TRBD1 (5 bases). Trimming left V 1 base short and J 0 bases short, with 12 bases between. The CDR3 contains 16 residues. CDR1 and CDR2 from the germline V gene are SEHNR and FQNEAQ (reference sequence). CDR3 nucleotide sequence: TGTGCCAGCAGCTTAGACCCGGGGACCATGAACACTGAAGCTTTCTTT. It encodes CASSLDPGTMNTEAFF.

The gene calls are TRBV11-2 and TRBJ1-6; 9 nucleotides agree with TRBD1. CDR1 and CDR2 from the germline V gene are SGHAT and FQNNGV. CDR3 length equals 14 residues. The V gene end was trimmed by 3 bases and the J gene end by 11 bases; junction bases not matched to a gene: 5. The chain's CDR3 is CASSFGTGFTPLHF. In DNA form, the CDR3 reads TGTGCCAGCAGCTTCGGGACAGGGTTTACACCCCTCCACTTT.

This sequence joins TRBV21-1 and TRBJ2-7; TRBD1 was called by the table and not checked on the DNA. TRBV21-1 is tagged as a pseudogene. This CDR3 region has 15 residues. DNA of the CDR3: TGTGCCAGCAGCAAATCATTTGACAGGTATAACGAGCAGTACTTC. Its translation is CASSKSFDRYNEQYF.

This clone is judged medium-sized (0.01 to 0.1%). V and J are TRBV5-5 and TRBJ1-2; D remains ambiguous. The CDR3 covers 14 residues. In germline, CDR1 is SGHKS, CDR2 YYEKEE (reference sequence). V shed 2 bases and J shed 4 bases, with 12 bases lying between them. DNA for the CDR3: TGTGCCAGCAGCTTTTCGCAGAACTTCTATGGCTACACCTTC. The encoded protein is CASSFSQNFYGYTF.

This sequence joins TRBV6-7 and TRBJ2-7; weak D call: TRBD2 (6 bases). TRBV6-7 is an ORF for which the function is uncertain. This CDR3 region has 14 residues. Between the trimmed V and J ends, which lost 6 bases and 3 bases, there was a span of 15 bases. CDR3 DNA: TGTGCCAGCAGGAGGACTACGGTAGGCTACGAGCAGTACTTC. This sequence encodes CASRRTTVGYEQYF.

On this clone: The junction shows a germline mismatch at one end, possibly a read error. This rearrangement joins TRBV6-1 to TRBJ2-5; unclear D gene. This CDR3 spans 13 amino acids. The germline CDR1 and CDR2 sequences are MNHNS and SASEGT. CDR3 amino acids: CASSESFSETQYF. CDR3 bases: TGTGCCAGTAGTGAAAGTTTTTCGGAGACCCAGTACTTC.

J is TRBJ1-3 and V is TRBV7-2, with 8 bases identical to TRBD1. V was clipped by 5 bases and J by 2 bases; unmatched bases: 2. CDR1 and CDR2 (germline): SGHTA, FQGNSA. The CDR3 has 14 residues. CDR3 DNA sequence: TGTGCCAGCAGCGAACAGGGGGCTGGAAACACCATATATTTT. Protein product: CASSEQGAGNTIYF.

The chain is built from TRBV9 and TRBJ1-1, with TRBD1 identical over 9 bases. The germline gives CDR1 SGDLS, CDR2 YYNGEE. The CDR3 is made up of 15 amino acids. V lost 4 bases, J lost 5 bases, and 9 bases stayed unmatched. DNA of the CDR3: TGTGCCAGCAGCCAAGGACAGGGGACGGATACTGAAGCTTTCTTT. The encoded protein is CASSQGQGTDTEAFF.

The chain uses TRBV6-5 and TRBJ1-5; D ambiguous. This CDR3 has 13 amino acids. Germline V gene lookup returns CDR1 MNHEY and CDR2 SVGAGI. The V gene lost 5 bases and the J gene lost 3 bases, with 8 bases spanning the gap. DNA for the CDR3: TGTGCCAGCAGTCGGGGTAACAATCAGCCCCAGCATTTT. Its translation: CASSRGNNQPQHF.

The rearrangement uses TRBV21-1 and TRBJ1-5; no check of the table's D call, TRBD1, against the DNA was made. TRBV21-1 is noted as a pseudogene. CDR3 size: 16 residues. The DNA of the CDR3 is TGTGCCAGCAGCAAAGAACGCAACAACCGTGATCAGCCCCAGCATTTT. Its protein product is CASSKERNNRDQPQHF.

The chain recombines TRBV7-2 with TRBJ2-5, with no clear D. The CDR3 is made up of 14 amino acids. Trimming took 2 bases from V and 2 from J, leaving 9 bases between them. Per germline, CDR1 SGHTA and CDR2 FQGNSA. This CDR3 is CASSLHSDQETQYF. The CDR3 DNA is TGTGCCAGCAGCTTACACTCGGATCAAGAGACCCAGTACTTC.